These 25 T cell receptor beta chains were all obtained from the same sample, sequenced in a study of Ad26.COV2.S vaccination and SARS-CoV-2 variants. TCRdb keeps only in-frame clones here, not all; method: immunoSEQ multiplex PCR. The sample yields fewer than 500,000 clones, around 90% seen once. As for treatment: approximately 18 received Ad26.COV2.S at low or high dose, single or two shots; several received placebo; per-sample allocation not given. The samples were gathered on day 63 after the first injection of vaccine or placebo. The sequenced sample was peripheral blood, obtained in a trial of Ad26.COV2.S vaccine versus placebo. Source of these receptors: a person aged 18 to 65 who received the Ad26.COV2.S COVID-19 vaccine or a placebo.

The chain recombines TRBV29-1 with TRBJ2-7; D possibly corresponds to TRBD1 (6 bases). CDR1 is SQVTM, CDR2 ANQGSEA, per germline. Trimming removed 6 bases at V and 0 bases at J, with 15 bases between. The CDR3 runs 14 residues. CDR3 DNA sequence: TGCAGCGTCGCGCGTCAGGGGAGCTCCTACGAGCAGTACTTC. It codes for CSVARQGSSYEQYF.

The chain joins TRBV6-5 to TRBJ1-2, with a possible D match to TRBD1 (5 bases). CDR1 is MNHEY, CDR2 SVGAGI, per germline. V was pared by 6 bases and J by 7 bases, with 12 bases between. The CDR3 is 12 residues long. CDR3 coding DNA: TGTGCCAGCAGCACGGGGGGGGTTGGCTACACCTTC. This gives the protein CASSTGGVGYTF.

The chain uses TRBV19 and TRBJ2-1, with D possibly matching TRBD2 (6 bases). The CDR3 runs to 13 residues. V lost 8 bases and J 1 base, leaving 9 bases between the germline ends. Germline values: CDR1 LNHDA, CDR2 SQIVND (reference sequence). The CDR3 reads CASGGKSYNEQFF. CDR3 coding DNA: TGTGCCAGTGGGGGGAAGTCCTACAATGAGCAGTTCTTC.

The chain recombines TRBV2 with TRBJ1-2, with D possibly matching TRBD1 (5 bases). Germline-derived CDR1 and CDR2 are SNHLY and FYNNEI. Trimming stripped 2 bases from V and 4 bases from J, with 20 bases between. The CDR3 spans 17 residues. CDR3: CASSEPSGDGDLYGYTF. The DNA for the CDR3 is TGTGCCAGCAGTGAACCCTCGGGGGACGGCGATCTCTATGGCTACACCTTC.

In regard to this clone: At the DNA level, this CDR3 is encoded by other sequences in the same sample as well. Written as DNA, the CDR3 is TGTGCCAGCAGCTTGGGTGACAGACAGGAGACCCAGTACTTC. This sequence encodes CASSLGDRQETQYF. The gene calls are TRBV5-6 and TRBJ2-5; D is perhaps TRBD1 (5 bases). The CDR3 has 14 residues. The germline V gene encodes CDR1 SGHDT and CDR2 YYEEEE. Trimming left V 0 bases short and J 5 bases short, with 11 bases between.

The rearrangement links TRBV7-9 to TRBJ2-1; D possibly corresponds to TRBD1 (6 bases). The ends were cut back, 1 base at V and 5 bases at J, with 12 bases in the middle. Germline V gene lookup returns CDR1 SEHNR and CDR2 FQNEAQ (reference sequence). The CDR3 is 15 amino acids. The DNA for the CDR3 is TGTGCCAGCAGCTTAGTAGTCCAGGGGAACAATGAGCAGTTCTTC. Its protein is CASSLVVQGNNEQFF.

This chain joins TRBV13 and TRBJ1-4; tentatively, D is TRBD1 (5 bases). V was trimmed by 6 bases and J by 5 bases, leaving 13 bases between them. CDR1 is PRHDT and CDR2 is FYEKMQ in the germline V gene (reference sequence). This CDR3 region has 14 residues. Here the CDR3 reads CASSRGRPNEKLFF. The DNA for the CDR3 is TGTGCCAGCAGTCGGGGACGGCCAAATGAAAAACTGTTTTTT.

V usage is TRBV9 and J usage is TRBJ1-2, with TRBD1 matching over 9 bases. The germline gives CDR1 SGDLS, CDR2 YYNGEE. The CDR3 contains 14 residues. After removal of 4 bases from V and 3 bases from J, the junction contained 4 bases not matched to a gene. The CDR3 protein is CASSMRDRDYGYTF. The DNA of the CDR3 is TGTGCCAGCAGCATGAGGGACAGGGACTATGGCTACACCTTC. Variable domain in full (rest from reference TRBV9 and TRBJ1-2): DSGVTQTPKHLITATGQRVTLRCSPRSGDLSVYWYQQSLDQGLQFLIQYYNGEERAKGNILERFSAQQFPDLHSELNLSSLELGDSALYFCASSMRDRDYGYTFGSGTRLTVV.

The chain has TRBV5-3 and TRBJ2-1; D is perhaps TRBD1 or TRBD2 (6 bases each). TRBV5-3 is identified as an open reading frame with a role that is uncertain. CDR3 size: 18 residues. V was shortened by 4 bases and J by 0 bases, with 20 bases between the two germline ends. CDR3 DNA sequence: TGTGCCAGAAGCGCCCACTCCTTAGGGGGACTCTCCTACAATGAGCAGTTCTTC. This codes for CARSAHSLGGLSYNEQFF.

This chain joins TRBV11-2 and TRBJ2-3; TRBD2 might be the D (6 bases). Trimming left V 5 bases short and J 2 bases short, with 17 bases between. Germline assignment: CDR1 SGHAT and CDR2 FQNNGV. CDR3 length: 16 residues. In nucleotides, the CDR3 is TGTGCCAGCAGCCCGAGACTAGATAGTTACACAGATACGCAGTATTTT. Residues: CASSPRLDSYTDTQYF.

The chain links TRBV18 to TRBJ1-1; possible D gene TRBD1, 5 bases. This CDR3 has 14 residues. Trimming removed 5 bases at V and 0 bases at J, with 10 bases between. Germline CDR1 is KGHSH and CDR2 is LQKENI. CDR3 coding DNA: TGTGCCAGCTCAAACGACAGATTGAACACTGAAGCTTTCTTT. Its translation is CASSNDRLNTEAFF.

The chain combines TRBV2 with TRBJ1-3; maybe TRBD1 (5 bases). This CDR3 is built from 13 residues. V lost 7 bases to trimming and J lost 1 base, with 8 bases between them. Germline-derived CDR1 and CDR2 are SNHLY and FYNNEI. In nucleotides, the CDR3 is TGTGCCAGCATGACAGAGTCTGGAAACACCATATATTTT. This translates into CASMTESGNTIYF.

This rearrangement joins TRBV7-2 to TRBJ1-1; TRBD1 matches at 7 bases. This CDR3 is built from 15 residues. Germline lookup yields CDR1 SGHTA and CDR2 FQGNSA. V was clipped by 1 base and J by 0 bases; unmatched bases: 2. The CDR3 DNA follows: TGTGCCAGCAGCTTAGACAGGGGTATGAACACTGAAGCTTTCTTT. Its protein product is CASSLDRGMNTEAFF.

The chain couples TRBV18 to TRBJ2-3; D ambiguous. Germline-derived CDR1 and CDR2 are KGHSH and LQKENI. This CDR3 has 14 amino acids. V gave up 3 bases and J gave up 2 bases, with 9 bases separating them. The CDR3, as DNA: TGTGCCAGCTCACCCACAACGCCCACAGATACGCAGTATTTT. Translating it yields CASSPTTPTDTQYF.

The rearrangement joins TRBV7-9 to TRBJ1-4; no firm D call. Germline CDR1 SEHNR, CDR2 FQNEAQ (reference sequence). The V and J ends lost 3 bases and 8 bases respectively, with 13 bases between them. CDR3 size: 14 residues. This chain's CDR3 is CASSFSATREKLFF. In DNA, the CDR3 is TGTGCCAGCAGCTTTTCGGCCACCCGAGAAAAACTGTTTTTT.

This sequence joins TRBV30 and TRBJ1-6; no firm D call. This CDR3 region has 12 residues. The germline V and J ends were trimmed by 2 bases and 8 bases, with 7 bases remaining between them. Germline CDR1 reads GTSNPN; CDR2 reads SVGIG (reference sequence). In nucleotides, the CDR3 is TGTGCCTGGAGTAAGAGGGATTCACCCCTCCACTTT. This sequence encodes CAWSKRDSPLHF.

This clone was seen only once. The rearrangement links TRBV7-2 to TRBJ2-7; no reliable D call. The CDR3 is 15 amino acids. In germline, CDR1 is SGHTA, CDR2 FQGNSA. V lost 2 bases and J 1 base, leaving 12 bases between the germline ends. CDR3 in amino acids: CASSLSPVESYEQYF. Here the CDR3 DNA reads TGTGCCAGCAGCTTATCTCCAGTGGAATCCTACGAGCAGTACTTC. The whole variable domain, remainder taken from reference TRBV7-2 and TRBJ2-7, is GAGVSQSPSNKVTEKGKDVELRCDPISGHTALYWYRQSLGQGLEFLIYFQGNSAPDKSGLPSDRFSAERTGGSVSTLTIQRTQQEDSAVYLCASSLSPVESYEQYFGPGTRLTVT.

DNA of the CDR3: TGTGCCAGCAGCGGGGGACAGAGCTCCTACAATGAGCAGTTCTTC. Translated, it gives CASSGGQSSYNEQFF. This chain links TRBV5-5 with TRBJ2-1, with 7 nucleotides matching TRBD1. This CDR3 comprises 15 residues. CDR1 SGHKS and CDR2 YYEKEE come from the germline V gene (reference sequence). The ends lost 4 bases at V and 0 bases at J; junction bases unmatched: 4.

The CDR3 DNA is TGTGCCTCCTCAGAGAGCACAGATACGCAGTATTTT. Protein sequence: CASSESTDTQYF. The chain recombines TRBV30 with TRBJ2-3; D gene uncertain. V lost 7 bases and J lost 0, with 8 bases in between. Germline V CDR1 and CDR2: GTSNPN, SVGIG (reference sequence). The CDR3 contains 12 residues.

The chain links TRBV24-1 to TRBJ2-3, with D hard to call. Germline values: CDR1 KGHDR, CDR2 SFDVKD. This CDR3 is 12 amino acids long. V was cut by 7 bases and J by 6 bases, with 10 bases left in between. The CDR3 sequence is CATSEPGDTQYF. CDR3 DNA sequence: TGTGCCACCAGCGAACCTGGGGATACGCAGTATTTT.

The chain has TRBV7-8 and TRBJ2-7, with D hard to call. Germline CDR1 and CDR2: SGHVS and FQNEAQ. V was shortened by 2 bases and J by 2 bases, with 10 bases between the two germline ends. CDR3 length: 14 amino acids. CDR3 bases: TGTGCCAGCAGCTTATATACTACTGCCTACGAGCAGTACTTC. Its translation is CASSLYTTAYEQYF.

This chain connects TRBV6-5 to TRBJ1-1; D not resolved. V lost 0 bases and J 3 bases, leaving 14 bases between the germline ends. Per germline, CDR1 MNHEY and CDR2 SVGAGI. The CDR3 spans 16 residues. CDR3 nucleotide sequence: TGTGCCAGCAGTTACTCGATGCCCAGTTCGGACACTGAAGCTTTCTTT. Translation gives CASSYSMPSSDTEAFF.

V usage is TRBV13 and J usage is TRBJ2-1; TRBD2 aligns across 10 bases. Germline assignment: CDR1 PRHDT and CDR2 FYEKMQ (reference sequence). The J segment lost 0 bases and the V segment lost 5 bases, leaving 7 bases of the junction unmatched. The CDR3 is made up of 17 amino acids. The CDR3 DNA reads as TGTGCCAGCAGCCCAGGACTAGCGGCAAGCTCCTACAATGAGCAGTTCTTC. Translation: CASSPGLAASSYNEQFF.

The chain is built from TRBV7-9 and TRBJ2-3; D unclear. The germline CDR1 and CDR2 sequences are SEHNR and FQNEAQ (reference sequence). Trimming shortened V by 9 bases and J by 6 bases, and 16 bases separated the two germline ends. The CDR3 runs to 13 residues. The CDR3 reads CASLRLNEDTQYF. In DNA, the CDR3 is TGTGCCAGTCTGAGGCTAAATGAGGATACGCAGTATTTT.

This chain uses TRBV7-6 with TRBJ2-2; unclear D gene. Germline V gene lookup returns CDR1 SGHVS and CDR2 FNYEAQ. This CDR3 has 15 amino acids. The V end was cut by 2 bases, the J end by 0 bases, with 7 bases between. For the CDR3, the DNA is TGTGCCAGCAGCTTAACGCGGACGAACACCGGGGAGCTGTTTTTT. This codes for CASSLTRTNTGELFF.